What follows are 32 T cell receptor beta chains derived from one specimen sequenced in a study of T cell responses to AZD1222 COVID-19 vaccine. TCRdb's table, derived via immunoSEQ multiplex PCR, lists solely in-frame clones and lacks some. The sample yields about 160,000 clones, 91% seen once. Sample: peripheral blood, taken on day 0 of AZD1222 vaccination. These receptors came from an adult in good health.

This clone showed up just once. The V and J genes are TRBV4-1 and TRBJ1-1; D is unresolved. The CDR3 spans 17 residues. Germline values: CDR1 MGHRA, CDR2 YSYEKL. V was shortened by 3 bases and J by 5 bases, with 22 bases between the two germline ends. CDR3 DNA: TGCGCCAGCAGCCACCTCTTCTCGGATGGCCAACAAACTGAAGCTTTCTTT. Amino acids: CASSHLFSDGQQTEAFF.

The rearrangement joins TRBV7-2 to TRBJ1-5; the D gene is possibly TRBD1 (6 bases). The germline V gene encodes CDR1 SGHTA and CDR2 FQGNSA. This CDR3 has 14 amino acids. Trimming left V 4 bases short and J 12 bases short, with 19 bases between. The CDR3, as DNA: TGTGCCAGCAGCTCAAGCCTGGGGGGCAGCATCCAGCATTTT. Its translation is CASSSSLGGSIQHF.

This chain links TRBV11-3 with TRBJ2-7; 9 bases are shared with TRBD1. CDR3 length equals 15 residues. From germline, CDR1 is SGHNT and CDR2 YENEEA. After removal of 2 bases from V and 3 bases from J, the junction contained 5 bases not matched to a gene. CDR3: CASSLPGTGIYEQYF. The CDR3 DNA is TGTGCCAGCAGCTTACCCGGGACAGGGATCTACGAGCAGTACTTC.

V gene TRBV18 combines with J gene TRBJ1-1, with 7 bases lining up with TRBD1. The CDR3 has 13 amino acids. Germline trimming cut 4 bases from V and 8 bases from J; bases unmatched to any gene: 7. Germline V gene sequence: CDR1 KGHSH, CDR2 LQKENI. The CDR3 loop is CASSRGLTGEAFF. In DNA, the CDR3 is TGTGCCAGCTCACGGGGGCTGACAGGGGAAGCTTTCTTT.

The CDR3 DNA reads TGCGCCAGCAGGACGGACGCAACTAATGAAAAACTGTTTTTT. Its translation: CASRTDATNEKLFF. This chain connects TRBV5-1 to TRBJ1-4, with D unresolved. The CDR3 spans 14 residues. Germline V CDR1 and CDR2: SGHRS, YFSETQ. The ends were cut back, 5 bases at V and 0 bases at J, with 8 bases in the middle.

This sequence joins TRBV28 and TRBJ1-5; D is ambiguous. The CDR3 runs 14 residues. Germline V gene lookup returns CDR1 MDHEN and CDR2 SYDVKM. V lost 5 bases and J 0 bases, leaving 8 bases between the germline ends. The CDR3 sequence is CASSPDTSNQPQHF. The CDR3 coding sequence is TGTGCCAGCAGTCCCGACACTAGCAATCAGCCCCAGCATTTT. The whole variable domain, filled in from reference TRBV28 and TRBJ1-5, reads DVKVTQSSRYLVKRTGEKVFLECVQDMDHENMFWYRQDPGLGLRLIYFSYDVKMKEKGDIPEGYSVSREKKERFSLILESASTNQTSMYLCASSPDTSNQPQHFGDGTRLSIL.

The V call is TRBV2, the J call TRBJ1-5, with D unresolved. CDR1 is SNHLY and CDR2 is FYNNEI in the germline V gene. This CDR3 contains 13 residues. Trimming cost V 2 bases and J 6 bases, with 8 bases left between them. The CDR3 reads CASSERAIQPQHF. The CDR3 coding sequence is TGTGCCAGCAGTGAACGGGCGATTCAGCCCCAGCATTTT.

This clone occurred a few times. This chain connects TRBV7-2 to TRBJ1-3; D call uncertain. V was shortened by 5 bases and J by 0 bases, with 8 bases between the two germline ends. Germline values: CDR1 SGHTA, CDR2 FQGNSA. CDR3 length: 14 residues. CDR3 sequence (DNA): TGTGCCAGCAGCCTACCGCTCTCTGGAAACACCATATATTTT. This codes for CASSLPLSGNTIYF. The whole variable domain, remainder taken from reference TRBV7-2 and TRBJ1-3, is GAGVSQSPSNKVTEKGKDVELRCDPISGHTALYWYRQSLGQGLEFLIYFQGNSAPDKSGLPSDRFSAERTGGSVSTLTIQRTQQEDSAVYLCASSLPLSGNTIYFGEGSWLTVV.

The V call is TRBV7-2, the J call TRBJ1-2, with D uncertain. In germline, CDR1 is SGHTA, CDR2 FQGNSA. V lost 1 base to trimming and J lost 8 bases, with 11 bases between them. The CDR3 contains 13 residues. CDR3 bases: TGTGCCAGCAGCTTAGAAAGCGGAGGAGGCTACACCTTC. Protein: CASSLESGGGYTF. The complete variable domain, with remaining parts taken from reference TRBV7-2 and TRBJ1-2, reads GAGVSQSPSNKVTEKGKDVELRCDPISGHTALYWYRQSLGQGLEFLIYFQGNSAPDKSGLPSDRFSAERTGGSVSTLTIQRTQQEDSAVYLCASSLESGGGYTFGSGTRLTVV.

The chain has TRBV4-2 and TRBJ2-2; TRBD2 might be the D (5 bases). V was clipped by 0 bases and J by 6 bases, with 11 bases between them. This CDR3 contains 15 residues. The V gene's germline CDR1 is LGHNA and CDR2 YNFKEQ. CDR3: CASSQEAPSPGELFF. The CDR3 region has the DNA TGTGCCAGCAGCCAAGAGGCCCCTAGCCCCGGGGAGCTGTTTTTT.

The chain has TRBV28 and TRBJ1-2, with D unclear. Germline V gives CDR1 MDHEN, CDR2 SYDVKM. Trimming removed 6 bases from V and 2 bases from J, with 1 base in between. This CDR3 has 10 residues. CDR3 loop: CASRNYGYTF. The CDR3 DNA follows: TGTGCCAGCAGGAACTATGGCTACACCTTC.

The V call is TRBV2, the J call TRBJ1-2; D is undetermined. V was shortened by 7 bases and J by 8 bases, with 17 bases between the two germline ends. From germline, CDR1 is SNHLY and CDR2 FYNNEI. This CDR3 is built from 13 residues. CDR3 region: CASTPEGITGYTF. CDR3 DNA sequence: TGTGCCAGCACCCCAGAAGGGATTACAGGCTACACCTTC.

The V gene is TRBV4-3, the J gene TRBJ2-1; TRBD1 matches 8 bases. Germline V lookup: CDR1 LGHNA, CDR2 YSLEER. CDR3 size: 17 residues. Germline trimming cut 0 bases from V and 8 bases from J; bases unmatched to any gene: 12. CDR3 in amino acids: CASSQDATGAEFHEQFF. The CDR3, as DNA: TGCGCCAGCAGCCAAGATGCGACAGGGGCCGAGTTCCATGAGCAGTTCTTC.

CDR3 in amino acids: CASSSVQASEAFF. CDR3 DNA: TGTGCCAGCAGTTCGGTGCAGGCGAGTGAAGCTTTCTTT. The V and J genes are TRBV12-3 or TRBV12-4 and TRBJ1-1; the D is unclear. Trimming stripped 4 bases from V and 7 bases from J, with 13 bases between. The CDR3 consists of 13 residues.

In its sample, this clone was seen a few times. This rearrangement joins TRBV7-3 to TRBJ2-1, with TRBD2 identical over 12 bases. The CDR3 has 18 residues. Germline CDR1 SGHTA, CDR2 FQGTGA. V was clipped by 5 bases and J by 0 bases; unmatched bases: 8. For the CDR3, the DNA is TGTGCCAGCAGCCCCCAATCTAGCGGGGGGGGCTCCTACAATGAGCAGTTCTTC. Its protein product is CASSPQSSGGGSYNEQFF.

The chain links TRBV18 to TRBJ1-4, with D tentatively TRBD1 (5 bases). CDR1 and CDR2 (germline): KGHSH, LQKENI. The CDR3 loop spans 15 amino acids. The V end lost 6 bases, the J end lost 6 bases, and 17 bases lay between the germline ends. Here the CDR3 reads CASSPVGGVHEKLFF. CDR3 in DNA: TGTGCCAGCTCCCCTGTGGGAGGGGTGCATGAAAAACTGTTTTTT.

The chain couples TRBV11-2 to TRBJ2-7; no definite D call. V was cut by 1 base and J by 1 base, with 8 bases left in between. The CDR3 totals 14 residues. CDR1 is SGHAT and CDR2 is FQNNGV in the germline V gene. In DNA form, the CDR3 reads TGTGCCAGCAGCTTAGGTGCAGGTTCCTACGAGCAGTACTTC. It yields the protein CASSLGAGSYEQYF.

CDR3 sequence reads: CASSYSGRPEQFF. CDR3 DNA: TGTGCCAGCAGTTACTCGGGACGCCCGGAGCAGTTCTTC. V usage is TRBV6-2 or TRBV6-3 and J usage is TRBJ2-1; D tentatively fits TRBD1 or TRBD2 (5 bases each). The CDR3 is made up of 13 amino acids. Trimming removed 0 bases from V and 10 bases from J, with 10 bases in between. CDR1 and CDR2 (germline): MNHEY, SVGEGT.

The V call is TRBV7-9, the J call TRBJ2-1; the D is unclear. The V and J ends lost 2 bases and 7 bases respectively, with 12 bases between them. The CDR3 is 14 amino acids. The V gene's germline CDR1 is SEHNR and CDR2 FQNEAQ (reference sequence). CDR3 bases: TGTGCCAGCAGCTTAAAATACAGCCAGAATGAGCAGTTCTTC. Its protein product is CASSLKYSQNEQFF.

The CDR3 sequence is CASSPWTMDLHF. CDR3 nucleotides: TGTGCCAGCAGCCCCTGGACGATGGACCTCCACTTT. The rearrangement uses TRBV6-2 or TRBV6-3 and TRBJ1-6; D unclear. The CDR3 is 12 residues long. Looked up from germline, CDR1 is MNHEY and CDR2 is SVGEGT. Trimming took 6 bases from V and 15 from J, leaving 15 bases between them.

A single count supports this clone. The chain has TRBV3-1 (or the pseudogene TRBV3-2) and TRBJ1-2; D is ambiguous. Germline V lookup: CDR1 LGHDT, CDR2 YNNKEL (reference sequence). V gave up 0 bases and J gave up 8 bases, with 4 bases separating them. This CDR3 comprises 11 residues. CDR3 nucleotide sequence: TGTGCCAGCAGCCAAGAAGAAGGCTACACCTTC. Amino acids: CASSQEEGYTF.

The rearrangement joins TRBV7-2 to TRBJ1-6; D gene ambiguous. Germline V gene lookup returns CDR1 SGHTA and CDR2 FQGNSA. V was clipped by 3 bases and J by 7 bases, with 10 bases between them. CDR3 size: 14 residues. CDR3 region: CASSLSGGNSPLHF. CDR3 DNA sequence: TGTGCCAGCAGCTTGTCAGGTGGAAATTCACCCCTCCACTTT. The complete variable domain, with remaining parts taken from reference TRBV7-2 and TRBJ1-6, reads GAGVSQSPSNKVTEKGKDVELRCDPISGHTALYWYRQSLGQGLEFLIYFQGNSAPDKSGLPSDRFSAERTGGSVSTLTIQRTQQEDSAVYLCASSLSGGNSPLHFGNGTRLTVT.

Only one count was recorded for this clone. This chain uses TRBV6-2 or TRBV6-3 with TRBJ2-7, with 10 bases lining up with TRBD2. CDR1 and CDR2 (germline): MNHEY, SVGEGT. The CDR3 runs 21 residues. The ends lost 0 bases at V and 3 bases at J; junction bases unmatched: 20. The CDR3 sequence: CASSYSSLAGVVLSIGYEQYF. The CDR3 DNA reads as TGTGCCAGCAGTTACTCTAGTCTAGCGGGAGTCGTCCTGTCAATCGGCTACGAGCAGTACTTC.

V gene TRBV28 combines with J gene TRBJ2-7; D gene ambiguous. Trimming took 5 bases from V and 2 from J, leaving 1 base between them. Germline-derived CDR1 and CDR2 are MDHEN and SYDVKM. This CDR3 region has 10 residues. Here the CDR3 DNA reads TGTGCCAGCAGTACCTACGAGCAGTACTTC. It specifies CASSTYEQYF.

In its sample, this clone was seen once. The V gene is TRBV5-1, the J gene TRBJ1-1; no clear D gene. Trimming cost V 3 bases and J 0 bases, with 6 bases left between them. Germline CDR1 reads SGHRS; CDR2 reads YFSETQ. The CDR3 runs 13 residues. This CDR3 reads CASSSAMNTEAFF. The CDR3 nucleotides are TGCGCCAGCAGCTCAGCTATGAACACTGAAGCTTTCTTT.

The chain carries TRBV5-1 and TRBJ2-7; D remains unclear. Trimming pared 0 bases from V and 2 bases from J, leaving 9 bases between. Looked up from germline, CDR1 is SGHRS and CDR2 is YFSETQ. The CDR3 sequence is 14 residues long. The CDR3 sequence is CASSLGAGPYEQYF. The CDR3 nucleotides are TGCGCCAGCAGCTTGGGCGCAGGACCCTACGAGCAGTACTTC.

This chain uses TRBV15 with TRBJ1-2; D ambiguous. CDR1 and CDR2 (germline): LNHNV, YYDKDF (reference sequence). V shed 0 bases and J shed 4 bases, with 15 bases lying between them. CDR3 length: 16 amino acids. The CDR3 loop is CATSRDLNWILYGYTF. CDR3 nucleotides: TGTGCCACCAGCAGAGATCTCAATTGGATACTCTATGGCTACACCTTC.

The gene calls are TRBV7-2 and TRBJ2-7; 8 bases fit TRBD2. The CDR3 is made up of 18 amino acids. Trimming took 5 bases from V and 0 from J; bases not matched to a gene: 15. Germline CDR1 is SGHTA and CDR2 is FQGNSA. In DNA form, the CDR3 reads TGTGCCAGCAGCCTGGGACTAGGTGGTTCCCTCGCCTCCTACGAGCAGTACTTC. Amino acid sequence: CASSLGLGGSLASYEQYF.

The genes are TRBV7-2 and TRBJ2-1; 9 bases match TRBD2. This CDR3 spans 18 amino acids. The J segment lost 8 bases and the V segment lost 5 bases, leaving 19 bases of the junction unmatched. Germline V gene data show CDR1 as SGHTA and CDR2 as FQGNSA. The CDR3 DNA sequence: TGTGCCAGCAGCGTCCTAAGGGGGCGCGGCGGGAGGGCACATGAGCAGTTCTTC. Residues: CASSVLRGRGGRAHEQFF.

The V call is TRBV27, the J call TRBJ1-5, with 7 bases aligning to TRBD1. J lost 4 bases, V lost 3 bases, and 3 bases had no gene match. CDR3 length: 14 amino acids. Per germline, CDR1 MNHEY and CDR2 SMNVEV (reference sequence). The CDR3 loop reads CASSFLDRNQPQHF. The CDR3 DNA is TGTGCCAGCAGTTTCCTGGACAGGAATCAGCCCCAGCATTTT.

The chain has TRBV20-1 and TRBJ2-1, with D possibly TRBD2 on 6 matching bases. This CDR3 spans 12 amino acids. V was pared by 3 bases and J by 6 bases, with 9 bases between. Germline CDR1 is DFQATT and CDR2 is SNEGSKA (reference sequence). The CDR3 is CSASWGGNEQFF. The CDR3 DNA reads TGCAGTGCTAGTTGGGGAGGCAATGAGCAGTTCTTC.

This chain links TRBV5-4 with TRBJ2-2; D uncertain. Germline V lookup: CDR1 SGHNT, CDR2 YYREEE (reference sequence). The CDR3 totals 12 residues. Trimming took off 4 bases at V and 6 bases at J, with 7 bases between the two ends. The CDR3 coding sequence is TGTGCCAGCAGCCGTCGCGCCGGGGAGCTGTTTTTT. Encoded protein: CASSRRAGELFF. The complete variable domain, with remaining parts taken from reference TRBV5-4 and TRBJ2-2, reads ETGVTQSPTHLIKTRGQQVTLRCSSQSGHNTVSWYQQALGQGPQFIFQYYREEENGRGNFPPRFSGLQFPNYSSELNVNALELDDSALYLCASSRRAGELFFGEGSRLTVL.